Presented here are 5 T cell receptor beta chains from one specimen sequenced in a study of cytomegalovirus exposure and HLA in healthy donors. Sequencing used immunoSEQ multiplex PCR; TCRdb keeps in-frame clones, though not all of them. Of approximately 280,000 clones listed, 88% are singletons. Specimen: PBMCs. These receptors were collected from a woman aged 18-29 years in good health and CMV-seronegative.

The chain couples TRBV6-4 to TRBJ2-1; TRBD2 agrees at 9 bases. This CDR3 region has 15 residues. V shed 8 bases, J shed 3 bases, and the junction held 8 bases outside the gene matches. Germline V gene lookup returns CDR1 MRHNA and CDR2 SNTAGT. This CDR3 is CASGKAGGLYNEQFF. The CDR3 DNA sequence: TGTGCCAGCGGAAAAGCGGGAGGACTCTACAATGAGCAGTTCTTC.

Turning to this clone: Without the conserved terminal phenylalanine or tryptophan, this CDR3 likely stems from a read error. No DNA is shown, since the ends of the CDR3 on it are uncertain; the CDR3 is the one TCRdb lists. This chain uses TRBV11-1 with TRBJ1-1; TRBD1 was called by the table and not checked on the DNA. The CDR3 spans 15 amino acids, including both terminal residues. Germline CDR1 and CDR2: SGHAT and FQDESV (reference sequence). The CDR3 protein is CASSQIPGTGASEFL.

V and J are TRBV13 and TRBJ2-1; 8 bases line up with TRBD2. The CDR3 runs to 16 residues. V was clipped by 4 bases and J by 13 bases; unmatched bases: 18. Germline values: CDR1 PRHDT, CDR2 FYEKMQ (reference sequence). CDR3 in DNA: TGTGCCAGCAGCTCGCCTGGTAGGGGGATAGCGGGAACCCAGTTCTTC. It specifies CASSSPGRGIAGTQFF.

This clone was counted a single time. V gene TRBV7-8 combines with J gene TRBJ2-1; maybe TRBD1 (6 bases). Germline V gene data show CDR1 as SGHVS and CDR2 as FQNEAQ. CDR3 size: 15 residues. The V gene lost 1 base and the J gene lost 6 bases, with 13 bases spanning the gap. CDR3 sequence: CASSLVRTGRNEQFF. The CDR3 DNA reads TGTGCCAGCAGCTTAGTCCGTACAGGGCGCAATGAGCAGTTCTTC.

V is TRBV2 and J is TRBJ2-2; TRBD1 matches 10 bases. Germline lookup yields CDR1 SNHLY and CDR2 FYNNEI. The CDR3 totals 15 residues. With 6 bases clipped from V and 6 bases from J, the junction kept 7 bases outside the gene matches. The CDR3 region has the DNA TGTGCCAGCAGGGCTAGACAGGGGGCATCCGGGGAGCTGTTTTTT. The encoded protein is CASRARQGASGELFF.